A selection of T cell receptor beta chains follows, all from one sample in a study of cytomegalovirus exposure and HLA in healthy donors. Libraries were prepared by immunoSEQ multiplex PCR; TCRdb keeps only in-frame clonotypes and omits some of them. Of around 190,000 clones in the sample, 65% to 90% were seen once. Sequenced sample: PBMCs. Receptors originate from a young woman in good health and CMV-seronegative. CDR3s include the opening cysteine and the closing phenylalanine or tryptophan. The order of the fields is CDR3 protein, D gene, V gene, clone size. A D gene is named only where the DNA matches it firmly. The size of a clone is reported for some rows only, either as once, few or many, or as a class for expanded clones.

CDR3aa: CASMFPWQRLYGYTF; d_gene: .; v_gene: TRBV11-3; abundance: .
CDR3aa: CASSAPGLPTYEQYF; d_gene: .; v_gene: TRBV28; abundance: .
CDR3aa: CASSPRGRETQYF; d_gene: .; v_gene: TRBV5-1; abundance: .
CDR3aa: CASSSNRGRGERSTEAFF; d_gene: TRBD1; v_gene: TRBV27; abundance: .
CDR3aa: CASSFWTGVGNTEAFF; d_gene: TRBD1; v_gene: TRBV7-2; abundance: once
CDR3aa: CARLDTFKQYF; d_gene: .; v_gene: TRBV27; abundance: .
CDR3aa: CASSIGRGSTDTQYF; d_gene: .; v_gene: TRBV19; abundance: .
CDR3aa: CASSLGQFPSGANVLTF; d_gene: .; v_gene: TRBV28; abundance: .
CDR3aa: CASTNTGNYNEQFF; d_gene: .; v_gene: TRBV7-2; abundance: .
CDR3aa: CASSRDRVNYGYTF; d_gene: TRBD1; v_gene: TRBV6-1; abundance: .
CDR3aa: CASSLSMDIPEKLFF; d_gene: .; v_gene: TRBV7-9; abundance: .
CDR3aa: CASSQPDRGRVYVYTF; d_gene: TRBD1; v_gene: TRBV4-2; abundance: few
CDR3aa: CATSLYSGIRGANVLTF; d_gene: .; v_gene: TRBV15; abundance: .
CDR3aa: CASSLGTGGDIQYF; d_gene: TRBD1; v_gene: TRBV5-1; abundance: .
CDR3aa: CASKSLIGSSTDTQYF; d_gene: .; v_gene: TRBV28; abundance: .
CDR3aa: CASSIGLGRYNEQFF; d_gene: TRBD2; v_gene: TRBV19; abundance: .
CDR3aa: CASSLTIGAANTEAFF; d_gene: .; v_gene: TRBV28; abundance: .
CDR3aa: CASSPDYQQFF; d_gene: .; v_gene: TRBV5-1; abundance: .
CDR3aa: CASSYSSRAGNTIYF; d_gene: .; v_gene: TRBV6-6; abundance: .
CDR3aa: CASSALAGIYEQYF; d_gene: TRBD2; v_gene: TRBV28; abundance: .
CDR3aa: CASSHGQGAFSGNTIYF; d_gene: TRBD1; v_gene: TRBV7-2; abundance: .
CDR3aa: CASRIDQGGGTQYF; d_gene: .; v_gene: TRBV5-4; abundance: .
CDR3aa: CASSDRGYGYTF; d_gene: .; v_gene: TRBV2; abundance: .
CDR3aa: CASSRLAGAGWTQYF; d_gene: TRBD2; v_gene: TRBV11-2; abundance: .
CDR3aa: CASSEWTGTDTQYF; d_gene: .; v_gene: TRBV10-1; abundance: few
CDR3aa: CAWSEGGIQETQYF; d_gene: TRBD2; v_gene: TRBV30; abundance: few
CDR3aa: CASSPRLGGARTASSYEQYF; d_gene: .; v_gene: TRBV14; abundance: .
CDR3aa: CASSFSRDPTGELFF; d_gene: .; v_gene: TRBV5-1; abundance: .
CDR3aa: CASSFGLAPSQETQYF; d_gene: TRBD2; v_gene: TRBV5-1; abundance: .
CDR3aa: CASSLGTETGYNEQFF; d_gene: .; v_gene: TRBV13; abundance: .